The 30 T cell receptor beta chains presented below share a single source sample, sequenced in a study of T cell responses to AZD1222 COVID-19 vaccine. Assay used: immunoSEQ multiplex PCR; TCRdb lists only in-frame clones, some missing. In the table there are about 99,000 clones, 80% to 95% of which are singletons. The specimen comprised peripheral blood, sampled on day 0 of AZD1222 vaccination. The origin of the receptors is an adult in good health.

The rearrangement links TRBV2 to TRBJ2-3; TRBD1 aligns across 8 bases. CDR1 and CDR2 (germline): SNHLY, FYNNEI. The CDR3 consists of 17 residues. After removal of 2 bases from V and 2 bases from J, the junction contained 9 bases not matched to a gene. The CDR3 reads CASSESDTGGPTDTQYF. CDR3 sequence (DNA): TGTGCCAGCAGTGAATCGGACACAGGGGGGCCCACAGATACGCAGTATTTT.

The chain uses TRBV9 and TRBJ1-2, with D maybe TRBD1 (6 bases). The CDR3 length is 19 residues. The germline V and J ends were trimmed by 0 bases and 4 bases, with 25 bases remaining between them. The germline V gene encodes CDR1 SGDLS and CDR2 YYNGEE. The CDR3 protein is CASSVVSEGGPGVSYGYTF. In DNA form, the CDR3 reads TGTGCCAGCAGCGTAGTCAGTGAGGGAGGACCAGGGGTTTCCTATGGCTACACCTTC.

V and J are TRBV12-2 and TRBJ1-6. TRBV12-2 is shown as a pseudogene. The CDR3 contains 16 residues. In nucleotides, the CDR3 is TGTGCAAGTCGCTCCTACCTGTCAGACCGATATTCACCCCTCCACTTT. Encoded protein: CASRSYLSDRYSPLHF.

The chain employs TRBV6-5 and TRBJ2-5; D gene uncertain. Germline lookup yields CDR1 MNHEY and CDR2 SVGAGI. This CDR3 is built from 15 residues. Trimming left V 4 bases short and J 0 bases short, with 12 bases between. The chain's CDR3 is CASSSLVLNQETQYF. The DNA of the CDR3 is TGTGCCAGCAGTTCCCTGGTTCTGAACCAAGAGACCCAGTACTTC.

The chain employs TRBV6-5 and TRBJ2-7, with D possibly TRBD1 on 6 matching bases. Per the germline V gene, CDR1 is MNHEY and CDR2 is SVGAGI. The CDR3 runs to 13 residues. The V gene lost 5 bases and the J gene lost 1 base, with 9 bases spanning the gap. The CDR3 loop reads CASSQDRSYEQYF. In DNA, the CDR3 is TGTGCCAGCAGTCAGGACAGATCCTACGAGCAGTACTTC.

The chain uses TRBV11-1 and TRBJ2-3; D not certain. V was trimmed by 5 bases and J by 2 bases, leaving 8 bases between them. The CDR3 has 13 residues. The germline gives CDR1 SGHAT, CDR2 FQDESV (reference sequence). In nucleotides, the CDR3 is TGTGCCAGCAGCCCCCCCCTCACAGATACGCAGTATTTT. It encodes CASSPPLTDTQYF.

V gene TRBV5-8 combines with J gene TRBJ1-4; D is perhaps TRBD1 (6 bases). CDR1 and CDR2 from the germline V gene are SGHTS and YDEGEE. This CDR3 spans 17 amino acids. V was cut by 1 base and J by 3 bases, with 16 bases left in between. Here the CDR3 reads CASSLQGTWLANEKLFF. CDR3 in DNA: TGTGCCAGCAGCTTGCAGGGGACTTGGCTCGCTAATGAAAAACTGTTTTTT.

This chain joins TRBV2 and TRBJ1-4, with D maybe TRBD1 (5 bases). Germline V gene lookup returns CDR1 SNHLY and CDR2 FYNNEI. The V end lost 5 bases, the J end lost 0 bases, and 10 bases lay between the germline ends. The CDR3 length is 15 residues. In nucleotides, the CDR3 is TGTGCCAGCAGTCGATTGGGGGCAACTAATGAAAAACTGTTTTTT. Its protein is CASSRLGATNEKLFF. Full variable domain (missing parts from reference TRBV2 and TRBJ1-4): EPEVTQTPSHQVTQMGQEVILRCVPISNHLYFYWYRQILGQKVEFLVSFYNNEISEKSEIFDDQFSVERPDGSNFTLKIRSTKLEDSAMYFCASSRLGATNEKLFFGSGTQLSVL.

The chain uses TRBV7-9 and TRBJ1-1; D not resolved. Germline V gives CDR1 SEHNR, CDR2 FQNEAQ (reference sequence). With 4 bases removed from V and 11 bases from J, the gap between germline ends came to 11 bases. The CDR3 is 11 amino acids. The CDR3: CASSSDLGAFF. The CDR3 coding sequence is TGTGCCAGCAGCTCCGACTTGGGGGCTTTCTTT. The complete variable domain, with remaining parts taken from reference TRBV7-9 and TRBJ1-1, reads DTGVSQNPRHKITKRGQNVTFRCDPISEHNRLYWYRQTLGQGPEFLTYFQNEAQLEKSRLLSDRFSAERPKGSFSTLEIQRTEQGDSAMYLCASSSDLGAFFGQGTRLTVV.

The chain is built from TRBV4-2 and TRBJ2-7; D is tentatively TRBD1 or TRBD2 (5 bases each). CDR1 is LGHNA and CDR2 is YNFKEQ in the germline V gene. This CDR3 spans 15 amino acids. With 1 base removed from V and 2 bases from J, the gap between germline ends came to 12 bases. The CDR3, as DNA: TGTGCCAGCAGCCAAGGGTCTACGGGACCCTACGAGCAGTACTTC. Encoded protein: CASSQGSTGPYEQYF.

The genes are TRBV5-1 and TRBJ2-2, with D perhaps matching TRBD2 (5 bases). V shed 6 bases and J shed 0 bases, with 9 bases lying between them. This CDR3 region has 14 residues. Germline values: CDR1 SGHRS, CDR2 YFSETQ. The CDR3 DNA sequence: TGCGCCAGCATAGAGGGCTCGAACACCGGGGAGCTGTTTTTT. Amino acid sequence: CASIEGSNTGELFF.

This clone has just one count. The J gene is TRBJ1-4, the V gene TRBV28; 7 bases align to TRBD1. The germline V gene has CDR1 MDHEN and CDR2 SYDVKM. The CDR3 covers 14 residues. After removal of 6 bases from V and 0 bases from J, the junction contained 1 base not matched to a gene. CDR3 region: CASRGQSTNEKLFF. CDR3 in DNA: TGTGCCAGCAGGGGACAGTCAACTAATGAAAAACTGTTTTTT. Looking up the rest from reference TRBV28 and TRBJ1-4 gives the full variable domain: DVKVTQSSRYLVKRTGEKVFLECVQDMDHENMFWYRQDPGLGLRLIYFSYDVKMKEKGDIPEGYSVSREKKERFSLILESASTNQTSMYLCASRGQSTNEKLFFGSGTQLSVL.

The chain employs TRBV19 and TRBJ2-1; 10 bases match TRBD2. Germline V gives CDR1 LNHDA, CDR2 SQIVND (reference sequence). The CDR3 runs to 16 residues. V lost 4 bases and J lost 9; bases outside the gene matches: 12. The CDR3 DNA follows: TGTGCCAGTAGTAACTTCCCGGGACTAGCGTTAGGTGAGCAGTTCTTC. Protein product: CASSNFPGLALGEQFF.

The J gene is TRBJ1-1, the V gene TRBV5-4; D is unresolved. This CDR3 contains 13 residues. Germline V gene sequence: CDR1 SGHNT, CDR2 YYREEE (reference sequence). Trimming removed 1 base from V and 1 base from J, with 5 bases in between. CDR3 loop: CASSLLKNTEAFF. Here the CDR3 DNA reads TGTGCCAGCAGCTTGCTGAAGAACACTGAAGCTTTCTTT.

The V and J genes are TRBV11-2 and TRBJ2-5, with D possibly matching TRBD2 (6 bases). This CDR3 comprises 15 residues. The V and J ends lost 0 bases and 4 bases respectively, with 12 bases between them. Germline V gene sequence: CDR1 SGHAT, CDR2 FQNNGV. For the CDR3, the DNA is TGTGCCAGCAGCTTAGATTTGGGTAGCGGAGAGACCCAGTACTTC. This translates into CASSLDLGSGETQYF.

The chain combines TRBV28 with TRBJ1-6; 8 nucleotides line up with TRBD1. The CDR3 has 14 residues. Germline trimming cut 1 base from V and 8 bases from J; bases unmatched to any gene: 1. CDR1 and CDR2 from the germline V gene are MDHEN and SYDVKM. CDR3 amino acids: CASSLLQGDSPLHF. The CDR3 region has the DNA TGTGCCAGCAGTTTATTACAGGGGGATTCACCCCTCCACTTT.

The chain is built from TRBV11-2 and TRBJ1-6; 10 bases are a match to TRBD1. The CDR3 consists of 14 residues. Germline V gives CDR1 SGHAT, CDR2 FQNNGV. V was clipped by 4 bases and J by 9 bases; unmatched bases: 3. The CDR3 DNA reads TGTGCCAGCAGCTCCGACAGGGGGCTTTCACCCCTCCACTTT. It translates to CASSSDRGLSPLHF.

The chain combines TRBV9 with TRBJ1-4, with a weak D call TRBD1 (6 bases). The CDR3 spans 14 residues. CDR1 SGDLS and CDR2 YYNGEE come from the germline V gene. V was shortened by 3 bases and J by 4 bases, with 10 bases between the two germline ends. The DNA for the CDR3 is TGTGCCAGCAGCGCCGGGACATTTAATGAAAAACTGTTTTTT. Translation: CASSAGTFNEKLFF.

The CDR3 region is CASSRSEEQYF. The CDR3 DNA follows: TGTGCCAGCAGTCGATCAGAAGAGCAGTACTTC. The genes are TRBV7-8 and TRBJ2-7; no firm D call. V was pared by 6 bases and J by 7 bases, with 10 bases between. Germline values: CDR1 SGHVS, CDR2 FQNEAQ. CDR3 size: 11 residues.

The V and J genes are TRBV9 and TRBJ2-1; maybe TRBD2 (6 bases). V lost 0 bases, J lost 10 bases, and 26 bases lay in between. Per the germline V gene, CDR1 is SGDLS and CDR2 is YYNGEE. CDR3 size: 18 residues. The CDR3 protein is CASSVGISRAIWGVEQFF. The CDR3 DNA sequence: TGTGCCAGCAGCGTAGGAATTAGCAGGGCTATTTGGGGGGTCGAGCAGTTCTTC.

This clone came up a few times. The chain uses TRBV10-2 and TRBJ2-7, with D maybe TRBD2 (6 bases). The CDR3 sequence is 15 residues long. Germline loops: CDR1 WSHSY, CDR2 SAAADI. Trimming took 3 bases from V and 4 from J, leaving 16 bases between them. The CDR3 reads CASSDQASGPYEQYF. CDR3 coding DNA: TGCGCCAGCAGTGATCAGGCAAGCGGGCCTTACGAGCAGTACTTC.

CDR3 loop: CASSIEISNQPQHF. The CDR3 nucleotides are TGTGCCAGTAGTATAGAGATTAGCAATCAGCCCCAGCATTTT. The chain uses TRBV19 and TRBJ1-5; D not certain. V lost 0 bases to trimming and J lost 0 bases, with 3 bases between them. CDR3 length: 14 amino acids. Germline CDR1 reads LNHDA; CDR2 reads SQIVND (reference sequence).

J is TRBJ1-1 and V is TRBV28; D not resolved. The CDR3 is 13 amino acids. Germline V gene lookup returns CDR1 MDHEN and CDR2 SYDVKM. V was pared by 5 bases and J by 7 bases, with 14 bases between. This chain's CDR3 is CASSTASLSEAFF. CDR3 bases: TGTGCCAGCAGTACCGCGTCGTTAAGTGAAGCTTTCTTT.

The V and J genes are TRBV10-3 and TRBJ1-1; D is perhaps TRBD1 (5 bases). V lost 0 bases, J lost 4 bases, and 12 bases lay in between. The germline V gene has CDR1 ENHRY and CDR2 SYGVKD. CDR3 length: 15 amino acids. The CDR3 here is CAISESRDSGTEAFF. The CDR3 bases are TGTGCCATCAGTGAGTCGAGGGACTCCGGCACTGAAGCTTTCTTT.

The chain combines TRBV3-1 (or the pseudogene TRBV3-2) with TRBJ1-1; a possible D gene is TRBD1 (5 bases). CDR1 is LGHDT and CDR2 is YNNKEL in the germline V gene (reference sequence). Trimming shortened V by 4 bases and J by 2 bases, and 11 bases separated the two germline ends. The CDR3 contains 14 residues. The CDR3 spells CASSRPGTNTEAFF. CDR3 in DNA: TGTGCCAGCAGCCGTCCCGGGACCAACACTGAAGCTTTCTTT.

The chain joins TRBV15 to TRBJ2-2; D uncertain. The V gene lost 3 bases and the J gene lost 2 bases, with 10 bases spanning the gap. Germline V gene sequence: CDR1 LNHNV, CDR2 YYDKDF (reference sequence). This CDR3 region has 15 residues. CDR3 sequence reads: CATSSKPTNTGELFF. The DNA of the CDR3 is TGTGCCACCAGCAGCAAGCCGACCAACACCGGGGAGCTGTTTTTT.

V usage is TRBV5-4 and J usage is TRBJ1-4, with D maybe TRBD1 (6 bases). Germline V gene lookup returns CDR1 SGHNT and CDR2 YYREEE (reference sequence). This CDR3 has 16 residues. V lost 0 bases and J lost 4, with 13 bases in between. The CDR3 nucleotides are TGTGCCAGCAGCTTGGGGGGACGGACAGATAATGAAAAACTGTTTTTT. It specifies CASSLGGRTDNEKLFF.

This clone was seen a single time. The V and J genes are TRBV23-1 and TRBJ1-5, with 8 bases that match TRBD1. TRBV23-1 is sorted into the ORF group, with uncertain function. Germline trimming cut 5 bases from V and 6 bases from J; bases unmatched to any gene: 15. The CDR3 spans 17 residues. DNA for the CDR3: TGCGCCAGCAGTACATCGGCACGGACAGGGTTGGGTCAGCCCCAGCATTTT. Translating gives CASSTSARTGLGQPQHF.

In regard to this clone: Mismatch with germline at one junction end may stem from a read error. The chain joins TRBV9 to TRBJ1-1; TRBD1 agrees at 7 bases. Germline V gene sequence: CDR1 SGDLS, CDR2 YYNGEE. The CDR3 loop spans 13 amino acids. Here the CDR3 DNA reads TGTGCCAGCAGCGTAGAGGAGGGGGCGAAGCCCCACTTT. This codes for CASSVEEGAKPHF.

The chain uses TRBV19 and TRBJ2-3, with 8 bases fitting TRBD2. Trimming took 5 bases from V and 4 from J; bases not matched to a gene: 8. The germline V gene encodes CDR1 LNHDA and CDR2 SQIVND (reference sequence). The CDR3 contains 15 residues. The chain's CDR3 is CASSPGTRLSDTQYF. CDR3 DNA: TGTGCCAGTAGTCCAGGGACTAGACTTTCAGATACGCAGTATTTT.